The text below deals with one T cell receptor (beta chain). The sample is drawn from a study of blood T cell repertoires in COVID-19. The germline V gene encodes CDR1 MNHEY and CDR2 SVGEGT. V was clipped by 2 bases and J by 6 bases, with 8 bases between them. The CDR3 contains 13 residues. Data came from immunoSEQ multiplex PCR; TCRdb stores just in-frame clones and leaves some out. The table has about 370,000 clones, approximately 92% seen once. This sequence was found in a man between 18 and 35 years old who had recovered from COVID-19. Sequencing was performed on PBMCs or T cells enriched from blood (not recorded which). The chain links TRBV6-2 or TRBV6-3 to TRBJ1-5; D perhaps matches TRBD1 (5 bases). CDR3 sequence (DNA): TGTGCCAGCAGTTACGGGGGGAGTCAGCCCCAGCATTTT. It is translated as CASSYGGSQPQHF.